A selection of T cell receptor beta chains follows, all from one sample in a study of T cells in Graves' hyperthyroidism and ophthalmopathy. TCRdb reprocessed the multiplex PCR reads with MiXCR, giving one entry per CDR3 protein. The profile shows about 420,000 distinct CDR3 sequences, roughly 13% of them singletons. Material: blood. The source is a woman aged 18-35 years with Graves' hyperthyroidism. CDR3s include the opening cysteine and the closing phenylalanine or tryptophan. Fields, in order: clone size, J gene, D gene, V gene, CDR3 DNA, CDR3 protein. The D gene is left open where the match is weak. Only part of the rows carry a size: once, few, many, or a class if the clone is expanded.

many TRBJ2-1 TRBD2 TRBV2 TGTGCCAGCATAGTAGCGGGAGGGCCGGGGGAGCAGTTCTTC CASIVAGGPGEQFF
many TRBJ2-3 NA TRBV11-1 TGTGCCAGCAGCTTTGGGCGGGAAGCAGATACGCAGTATTTT CASSFGREADTQYF
many TRBJ1-2 TRBD1 TRBV20-1 TGCAGTGCTACGGACAGGGTTGGGTATGGCTACACCTTC CSATDRVGYGYTF
NA TRBJ1-1 TRBD1 TRBV19 TGTGCCAGTAGAAGAGGAACAGGGGGGCACACTGAAGCTTTCTTT CASRRGTGGHTEAFF
many TRBJ2-1 NA TRBV27 TGTGCCAGCAGTGGGAAAGCGTACAATGAGCAGTTCTTC CASSGKAYNEQFF
NA TRBJ1-5 TRBD1 TRBV19 TGTGCCAGTAGTACCGGACAGGGCAGCGGCAATCAGCCCCAGCATTTT CASSTGQGSGNQPQHF
few TRBJ2-4 TRBD1 TRBV4-2 TGTGCCAGCAGCCAAGGGGACAGGGGCAAAAACATTCAGTACTTC CASSQGDRGKNIQYF
NA TRBJ1-2 NA TRBV7-9 TGTGCCAGCAGCCGACAGGCCTATGGCTGCACCTTC CASSRQAYGCTF
NA TRBJ2-5 TRBD1 TRBV30 TGTGCCTGGAGTAAGCAGGGACAGTACCAAGAGACCCAGTACTTC CAWSKQGQYQETQYF
many TRBJ1-1 NA TRBV19 TGTGCCAGTCAGACGTCAGGAGGAACGGACGCCCGGGCTGAAGCTTTCTTT CASQTSGGTDARAEAFF
few TRBJ1-2 NA TRBV4-3 TGCGCCAGCAGCCAGGAACAGGGTCGGGGCTACACCTTC CASSQEQGRGYTF
many TRBJ2-1 TRBD2 TRBV28 TGTGCCAGCAGTTCACTAGCGGGAGGGCCCTCTGATGAGCAGTTCTTC CASSSLAGGPSDEQFF
few TRBJ2-5 NA TRBV14 TGTGCCAGCAGCCAAGCCCGGGGGCAAGAGACCCAGTACTTC CASSQARGQETQYF
NA TRBJ2-2 NA TRBV9 TGTGCCAGCAGCTTCAGGGGCCTCGGGGAGCTGTTTTTT CASSFRGLGELFF
many TRBJ2-1 NA TRBV7-9 TGTGCCAGCAGCCGGTATACGGAGCAGTTCTTC CASSRYTEQFF
once TRBJ1-5 NA TRBV4-1 TGCGCCAGCAGCCAAGTGGTGCAAGGCTGGGGAAGTCAGCCCCAGCATTTT CASSQVVQGWGSQPQHF
many TRBJ2-1 TRBD2 TRBV2 TGTGCCAGCACTAGCGGGAAGAGAAGTGAGCAGTTCTTC CASTSGKRSEQFF
many TRBJ2-4 NA TRBV28 TGTGCCAGCAGTTCCCAACCGGGACAAACCATTCAGTACTTC CASSSQPGQTIQYF
NA TRBJ2-2 TRBD1 TRBV15 TGTGCCACCAGCAGACCACCAAGGGGACAGGGGGACACCGGGGAGCTGTTTTTT CATSRPPRGQGDTGELFF
many TRBJ2-5 NA TRBV28 TGTGCCAGCAAGGAGCGGGCAGTTCAAGAGACCCAGTACTTC CASKERAVQETQYF
many TRBJ2-1 TRBD2 TRBV7-3 TGTGCCAGCAGCTTAAGCGGGAGTTTCAATGAGCAGTTCTTC CASSLSGSFNEQFF
many TRBJ1-2 NA TRBV20-1 TGCAGTGCTAGAGGCGCCGGGGGAGTGGATGGCTACACCTTC CSARGAGGVDGYTF
many TRBJ1-1 NA TRBV28 TGTGCCAGCAGTTTTGGCCGGGGAGGCACTGAAGCTTTCTTT CASSFGRGGTEAFF
NA TRBJ2-3 NA TRBV14 TGTGCCAGCAGCCAAGACTTAAACACAGATACGCAGTATTTT CASSQDLNTDTQYF
many TRBJ2-7 NA TRBV3-1 TGTGCCAGCAGCCAAGGGGGACTGTCTTACGAGCAGTACTTC CASSQGGLSYEQYF
many TRBJ2-3 NA TRBV6-6 TGTGCCAGCAGTTACATTATCGGTAGTCCTAATACGCAGTATTTT CASSYIIGSPNTQYF
many TRBJ1-1 NA TRBV11-2 TGTGCCAGCAGCTTCAGGGACACTGAAGCTTTCTTT CASSFRDTEAFF
many TRBJ1-1 NA TRBV5-1 TGCGCCAGCAGCTTGGATTCAGGGTCTTCTGAAGCTTTCTTT CASSLDSGSSEAFF
many TRBJ1-2 TRBD1 TRBV12-3/TRBV12-4 TGTGCCAGCAGTTTAGGCTCGGCTCAGGGGGCGCGGACGCACACCTTC CASSLGSAQGARTHTF
many TRBJ1-1 NA TRBV25-1 TGTGCCAGCTTCCCTGGAACAGGGAAGAACACTGAAGCTTTCTTT CASFPGTGKNTEAFF
few TRBJ1-1 NA TRBV5-1 TGCGCCAGCAGCTACACAGGGATGAACACTGAAGCTTTCTTT CASSYTGMNTEAFF
many TRBJ2-1 TRBD2 TRBV20-1 TGCAGTGCTAGAGATGCTAGCGGGAGGGCCCCAGGCGATGAGCAGTTCTTC CSARDASGRAPGDEQFF
few TRBJ2-7 TRBD1 TRBV27 TGTGCCAGCAGTTTGCAGGGGGCTCCCTACGAGCAGTACTTC CASSLQGAPYEQYF
many TRBJ2-1 NA TRBV29-1 TGCAGCGTTGAGACTCCACCCTTTTACAATGAGCAGTTCTTC CSVETPPFYNEQFF
few TRBJ1-5 NA TRBV28 TGTGCCAGCAGCCGGGGGGAAAATAATCAGCCCCAGCATTTT CASSRGENNQPQHF
many TRBJ1-1 TRBD1 TRBV3-1 TGTGCCAGCAGGGACACAGGGGGTAACACTGAAGCTTTCTTT CASRDTGGNTEAFF
NA TRBJ2-7 TRBD2 TRBV28 TGTGCCAGCGGGCGGGGGTTCTACGAACAGTACTTC CASGRGFYEQYF
few TRBJ2-7 NA TRBV5-6 TGTGCCAGCAGCTCGACGGTTAACTACGAGCAGTACTTC CASSSTVNYEQYF
NA TRBJ2-1 TRBD2 TRBV20-1 TGCAGTGCTAGAGATCTAGCGGGGGGCCACAATGAGCAGTTCTTC CSARDLAGGHNEQFF
many TRBJ2-1 NA TRBV3-1 TGTGCCAGCAGCCAAGCCAGGAATGAGCAGTTCTTC CASSQARNEQFF
NA TRBJ2-1 TRBD2 TRBV9 TGTGCCAGCAGCGTAGGATGGGGGGCTAGCGGGAGGATAGGCAATGAGCAGTTCTTC CASSVGWGASGRIGNEQFF
NA TRBJ1-4 NA TRBV14 TGTGCCAGCAGCCAAGACGCTTGGGTGTCGGAAAAACTGTTTTTT CASSQDAWVSEKLFF
NA TRBJ2-7 NA TRBV19 TGTGCCAGTAGTGCGAGCGGGCGGCCCTCCTACGAGCAGTACTTC CASSASGRPSYEQYF
few TRBJ1-5 NA TRBV6-1 TGTGCCAGCAGTGAGGGGGCCAGCTTTCTTAATCAGCCCCAGCATTTT CASSEGASFLNQPQHF
many TRBJ1-1 NA TRBV28 TGTGCCAGCAGTCCCTCGGGCGGGAGCAGAGTAGCTTTCTTT CASSPSGGSRVAFF
many TRBJ2-5 NA TRBV30 TGTGCCTGGAGTGCGGGGAATGGGTTAGGGGAGACCCAGTACTTC CAWSAGNGLGETQYF
few TRBJ2-1 NA TRBV18 TGTGCCAGCTCACCTCGGATGGTGGCTGAGCAGTTCTTC CASSPRMVAEQFF
many TRBJ2-1 TRBD1 TRBV20-1 TGCAGTGCTAGAGTTAGACAGGGGGCAGTTAATGAGCAGTTCTTC CSARVRQGAVNEQFF
NA TRBJ2-2 TRBD2 TRBV6-9 TGTGCCAGCAGTTATTGGACTAGCGGGAGTTGGGGGAACACCGGGGAGCTGTTTTTT CASSYWTSGSWGNTGELFF
NA TRBJ2-1 TRBD2 TRBV20-1 TGCAGTGCCAGCCTTAGACTAAGCGGGGGCCCGAGCTCCTACAATGAGCAGTTCTTC CSASLRLSGGPSSYNEQFF
NA TRBJ1-1 NA TRBV20-1 TGCAGTGCTAGCTGGACATCGAACACTGAAGCTTTCTTT CSASWTSNTEAFF
NA TRBJ2-2 NA TRBV18 TGTGCCAGCTCACCACCGTCCGGGAGTCCCACCGGGGAGCTGTTTTTT CASSPPSGSPTGELFF
many TRBJ2-3 TRBD1 TRBV6-1 TGTGCCAGCAGTGCCCCGGCCGGGACAGGAACAGATACGCAGTATTTT CASSAPAGTGTDTQYF
few TRBJ2-7 TRBD1 TRBV6-6 TGTGCCAGCAGTTATTTGGGACAGGGGGGATCCTACGAGCAGTACTTC CASSYLGQGGSYEQYF
many TRBJ2-1 NA TRBV10-3 TGTGCCATCAGAGACAGATACAATGAGCAGTTCTTC CAIRDRYNEQFF
few TRBJ1-3 TRBD1 TRBV13 TGTGCCAGCAGCCCGCCAAGGGGGCAAGGAAACACCATATATTTT CASSPPRGQGNTIYF
many TRBJ1-5 NA TRBV6-2/TRBV6-3 TGTGCCAGCAGAAACCTCAGCAATCAGCCCCAGCATTTT CASRNLSNQPQHF
NA TRBJ2-1 NA TRBV10-1 TGCGCCAGCAGTGAGTCGAATGGTGTAACGAAGCAGTTCTTC CASSESNGVTKQFF